This note documents a single TCR beta chain sequence. Its antigen specificity is not known. No quality values exist for individual bases; no much larger clone is one base distant. Per the germline V gene, SGHTS is the CDR1 and YDEGEE is the CDR2. V is clipped by 0 bases and J by 0 bases, and the sequence between their germline boundaries is 7 bases long. The CDR3, cysteine through phenylalanine, is 15 amino acids long. The read is trimmed to its CDR3 DNA, 45 bases read in frame from base 1. The data derive from a study of blood T cell repertoires in COVID-19 (dated by TCRdb to 2020 to 2021). In the study overall: Samples from collaborators originated in the United States, Italy and Spain and spanned both the acute and convalescent phases of COVID-19. The samples were drawn from the first 160 participants of the ongoing ImmuneRACE study and from 950 to 1,500 subjects provided by 6 global collaborators. The dataset comprised deeply sampled blood TCRbeta repertoires from subjects exposed to, actively infected with, or recovered from COVID-19. The repertoires were released in a freely available public database meant as a resource for research on the immune response to SARS-CoV-2. The material from the prospective study consisted of cDNA or gDNA derived from T cells, B-cell-depleted T cells, or PBMCs. Where available, HLA class I and class II types were obtained from metadata supplied by the sample provider rather than from assay-based typing. The sample metadata nearly always contained a de-identified subject ID, COVID-19 status, age in years and sex.

Whole blood was collected in K2EDTA tubes by collaborating institutions according to the institutions' own protocols. For TCRbeta analysis, collaborators shipped samples in one of three forms: frozen whole blood, isolated PBMCs, or DNA extracted from either of those sample types. TCRbeta CDR3 regions were amplified from genomic DNA using the immunoSEQ Assay, a bias-controlled multiplex PCR. Turning to the authors' computational methods: The number of nucleated cells in each sample was estimated from the amplification of reference gene primers within the assay. To quantify the absolute abundance of each unique TCRbeta CDR3 rearrangement, sequence reads were collapsed and filtered. For each sample, productive Simpson clonality was calculated by taking the square root of Simpson's diversity index across productive rearrangements. The source is immuneACCESS, and TCRdb retained only in-frame sequences with V and J called. Part of the clones is not carried over; for the studies checked, unresolved V genes explain less than half of this, and the remainder is unexplained. From that table come the V and J calls and clone size; the DNA was used to work out D and trimming. Across this sample there are some 230,000 clones, with roughly 84% seen only once. 0.85% to 1% of the sample comes from the top ten.

Study-level results and caveats: How much clinical and demographic metadata was included differed by source and by participant, and the metadata was provided uncurated.

The source material was peripheral blood. The clonotype originates from a man aged 35-49 years with acute or convalescent COVID-19. The rearranged segments are TRBV5-8 and TRBJ1-5; the D gene is perhaps TRBD1, on 5 matching bases. The DNA sequence follows: TGTGCCAGCAGCTTGGGGACAAATAGCAATCAGCCCCAGCATTTT. It encodes CASSLGTNSNQPQHF.